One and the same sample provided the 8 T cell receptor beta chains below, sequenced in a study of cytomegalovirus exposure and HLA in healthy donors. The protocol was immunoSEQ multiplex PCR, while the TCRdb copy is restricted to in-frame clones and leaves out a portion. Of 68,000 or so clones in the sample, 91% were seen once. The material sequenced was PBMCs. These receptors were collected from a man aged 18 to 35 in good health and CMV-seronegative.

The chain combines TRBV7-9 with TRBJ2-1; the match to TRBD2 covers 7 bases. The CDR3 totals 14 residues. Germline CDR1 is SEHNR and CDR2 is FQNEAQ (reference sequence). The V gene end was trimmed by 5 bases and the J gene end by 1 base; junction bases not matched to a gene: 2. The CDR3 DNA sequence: TGTGCCAGCAGCCCCGGGAGGTCCTACAATGAGCAGTTCTTC. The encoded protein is CASSPGRSYNEQFF. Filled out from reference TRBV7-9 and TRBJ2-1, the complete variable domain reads DTGVSQNPRHKITKRGQNVTFRCDPISEHNRLYWYRQTLGQGPEFLTYFQNEAQLEKSRLLSDRFSAERPKGSFSTLEIQRTEQGDSAMYLCASSPGRSYNEQFFGPGTRLTVL.

The CDR3 protein is CATAPGSYEQYF. The CDR3, as DNA: TGTGCCACAGCCCCAGGTTCCTACGAGCAGTACTTC. V is TRBV2 and J is TRBJ2-7, with unresolved D. From germline, CDR1 is SNHLY and CDR2 FYNNEI. Trimming cost V 10 bases and J 1 base, with 11 bases left between them. The CDR3 is 12 amino acids. Full variable domain (outside the CDR3, taken from reference TRBV2 and TRBJ2-7): EPEVTQTPSHQVTQMGQEVILRCVPISNHLYFYWYRQILGQKVEFLVSFYNNEISEKSEIFDDQFSVERPDGSNFTLKIRSTKLEDSAMYFCATAPGSYEQYFGPGTRLTVT.

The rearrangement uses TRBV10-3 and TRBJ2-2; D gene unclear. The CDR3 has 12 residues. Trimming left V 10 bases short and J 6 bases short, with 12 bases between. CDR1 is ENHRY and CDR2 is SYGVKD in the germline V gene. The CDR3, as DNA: TGTGCCACCCAAGCTGGGCCCGGGGAGCTGTTTTTT. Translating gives CATQAGPGELFF.

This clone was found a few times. The CDR3: CASSGTGREKLFF. Written as DNA, the CDR3 is TGTGCCAGCAGCGGGACAGGGCGTGAAAAACTGTTTTTT. V is TRBV7-8 and J is TRBJ1-4, with TRBD1 identical over 9 bases. V was clipped by 5 bases and J by 7 bases; unmatched bases: 2. CDR1 is SGHVS and CDR2 is FQNEAQ in the germline V gene. The CDR3 totals 13 residues.

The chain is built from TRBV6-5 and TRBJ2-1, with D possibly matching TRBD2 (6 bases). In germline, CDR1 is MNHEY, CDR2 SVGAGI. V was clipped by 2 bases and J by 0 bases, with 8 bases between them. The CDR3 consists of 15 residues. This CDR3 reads CASSYGGTSYNEQFF. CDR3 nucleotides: TGTGCCAGCAGTTACGGGGGGACCTCCTACAATGAGCAGTTCTTC.

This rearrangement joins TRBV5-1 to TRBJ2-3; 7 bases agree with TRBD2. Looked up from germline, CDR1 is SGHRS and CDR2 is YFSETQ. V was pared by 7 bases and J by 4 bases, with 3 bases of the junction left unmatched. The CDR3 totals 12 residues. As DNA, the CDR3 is TGCGCCAGCTACCGGGAGGCAGATACGCAGTATTTT. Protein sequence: CASYREADTQYF.

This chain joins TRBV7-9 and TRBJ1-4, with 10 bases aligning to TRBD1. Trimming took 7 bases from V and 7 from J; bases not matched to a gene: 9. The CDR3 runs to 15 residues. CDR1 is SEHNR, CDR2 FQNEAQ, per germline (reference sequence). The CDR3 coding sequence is TGTGCCAGCACTCTGTCCGGGACAGGGGCTGAAAAACTGTTTTTT. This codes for CASTLSGTGAEKLFF. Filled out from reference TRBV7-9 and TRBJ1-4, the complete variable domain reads DTGVSQNPRHKITKRGQNVTFRCDPISEHNRLYWYRQTLGQGPEFLTYFQNEAQLEKSRLLSDRFSAERPKGSFSTLEIQRTEQGDSAMYLCASTLSGTGAEKLFFGSGTQLSVL.

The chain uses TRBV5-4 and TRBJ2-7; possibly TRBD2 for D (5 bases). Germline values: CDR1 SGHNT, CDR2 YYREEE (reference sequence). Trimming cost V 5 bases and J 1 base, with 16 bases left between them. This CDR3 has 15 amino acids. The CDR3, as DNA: TGTGCCAGCAGTACCCGGGATCAAAAATCCTACGAGCAGTACTTC. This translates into CASSTRDQKSYEQYF. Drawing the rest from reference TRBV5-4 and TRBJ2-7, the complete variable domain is ETGVTQSPTHLIKTRGQQVTLRCSSQSGHNTVSWYQQALGQGPQFIFQYYREEENGRGNFPPRFSGLQFPNYSSELNVNALELDDSALYLCASSTRDQKSYEQYFGPGTRLTVT.